These 25 T cell receptor beta chains originate from one sample sequenced in a study of Ad26.COV2.S vaccination and SARS-CoV-2 variants. Stated treatment: 15 to 20 received Ad26.COV2.S at low or high dose, single or two shots; five or six received placebo; per-sample allocation not given. Specimen acquisition occurred on day 63 following the initial vaccine or placebo injection. Here immunoSEQ multiplex PCR was the method, and the copy in TCRdb shows in-frame clones only, minus some. This table holds hundreds of thousands of clones, approximately 88% found once. The sequences come from peripheral blood, collected in a trial of Ad26.COV2.S vaccine versus placebo. The origin of the receptors is a person aged 18-65 years who received the Ad26.COV2.S COVID-19 vaccine or a placebo.

V and J are TRBV29-1 and TRBJ2-3; 13 bases align to TRBD2. The CDR3 totals 17 residues. V was pared by 5 bases and J by 3 bases, with 11 bases of the junction left unmatched. The germline V gene encodes CDR1 SQVTM and CDR2 ANQGSEA. The CDR3 here is CSVIGLAGVKRTDTQYF. Written as DNA, the CDR3 is TGCAGCGTTATAGGACTAGCGGGAGTGAAGCGGACAGATACGCAGTATTTT.

This chain joins TRBV7-6 and TRBJ2-1; no clear D. The germline V gene has CDR1 SGHVS and CDR2 FNYEAQ. Trimming shortened V by 5 bases and J by 0 bases, and 11 bases separated the two germline ends. The CDR3 runs to 15 residues. The CDR3 region has the DNA TGTGCCAGCAGCCCGACAAGGAGCTCCTACAATGAGCAGTTCTTC. Translating it yields CASSPTRSSYNEQFF.

The J gene is TRBJ1-2, the V gene TRBV7-2, with D uncertain. This CDR3 spans 14 amino acids. Trimming took off 4 bases at V and 1 base at J, with 10 bases between the two ends. CDR1 is SGHTA, CDR2 FQGNSA, per germline. The CDR3 sequence: CASSSGYVNYGYTF. The CDR3 bases are TGTGCCAGCAGCTCGGGGTACGTTAACTATGGCTACACCTTC.

The CDR3 coding sequence is TGCGCCAGCAGCTTGGGGGCCTGGACAGGGGGTGACACTGAAGCTTTCTTT. Encoded protein: CASSLGAWTGGDTEAFF. This chain uses TRBV5-1 with TRBJ1-1; 10 nucleotides align to TRBD1. CDR3 length: 17 amino acids. V lost 0 bases, J lost 3 bases, and 8 bases stayed unmatched. The germline V gene has CDR1 SGHRS and CDR2 YFSETQ. The full variable domain, its missing parts supplied by reference TRBV5-1 and TRBJ1-1, is KAGVTQTPRYLIKTRGQQVTLSCSPISGHRSVSWYQQTPGQGLQFLFEYFSETQRNKGNFPGRFSGRQFSNSRSEMNVSTLELGDSALYLCASSLGAWTGGDTEAFFGQGTRLTVV.

This chain uses TRBV27 with TRBJ2-7; TRBD2 matches at 7 bases. Germline V gene lookup returns CDR1 MNHEY and CDR2 SMNVEV (reference sequence). V trimming: 4 bases; J trimming: 2 bases; junction bases outside the gene matches: 5. This CDR3 is built from 14 residues. CDR3 DNA sequence: TGTGCCAGCAGTTCTCCTAGCGGAGCCTACGAGCAGTACTTC. Its protein product is CASSSPSGAYEQYF.

The chain uses TRBV5-6 and TRBJ2-1; TRBD1 matches 11 bases. The trim removed 2 bases at V and 5 bases at J, leaving 3 bases unmatched. Germline V gives CDR1 SGHDT, CDR2 YYEEEE. CDR3 length equals 15 residues. The CDR3 DNA reads TGTGCCAGCAGCTTAGAGGACAGGGGGCACAATGAGCAGTTCTTC. Translated, it gives CASSLEDRGHNEQFF.

The sample holds one count of this clone. The chain couples TRBV7-9 to TRBJ2-3; no reliable D call. The CDR3 has 14 residues. V lost 5 bases and J 2 bases, leaving 11 bases between the germline ends. Germline loops: CDR1 SEHNR, CDR2 FQNEAQ (reference sequence). This CDR3 reads CASSTNLVTDTQYF. The CDR3 DNA follows: TGTGCCAGCAGCACTAATCTAGTCACAGATACGCAGTATTTT. Drawing the rest from reference TRBV7-9 and TRBJ2-3, the complete variable domain is DTGVSQNPRHKITKRGQNVTFRCDPISEHNRLYWYRQTLGQGPEFLTYFQNEAQLEKSRLLSDRFSAERPKGSFSTLEIQRTEQGDSAMYLCASSTNLVTDTQYFGPGTRLTVL.

The chain is built from TRBV15 and TRBJ1-5; 7 nucleotides line up with TRBD1. The V and J ends lost 5 bases and 7 bases, in that order; junction bases with no gene match: 8. Looked up from germline, CDR1 is LNHNV and CDR2 is YYDKDF (reference sequence). The CDR3 consists of 14 residues. CDR3 nucleotide sequence: TGTGCCACCAGCGGCGACAGAGGGGGCCAGCCCCAGCATTTT. As protein: CATSGDRGGQPQHF.

J is TRBJ1-5 and V is TRBV5-5; 9 nucleotides align to TRBD1. V shed 0 bases, J shed 5 bases, and the junction held 6 bases outside the gene matches. This CDR3 is 16 amino acids long. Germline V gives CDR1 SGHKS, CDR2 YYEKEE (reference sequence). The CDR3 protein is CASSLAQGQGYQPQHF. The CDR3 DNA follows: TGTGCCAGCAGCTTGGCTCAGGGACAGGGCTATCAGCCCCAGCATTTT.

The chain joins TRBV5-1 to TRBJ2-3; 11 nucleotides line up with TRBD2. V gave up 4 bases and J gave up 3 bases; unmatched junction bases: 7. The V gene's germline CDR1 is SGHRS and CDR2 YFSETQ. This CDR3 has 16 amino acids. CDR3 residues: CASSGSSGRTTDTQYF. In DNA form, the CDR3 reads TGCGCCAGCAGCGGATCTAGCGGGAGGACGACAGATACGCAGTATTTT.

V gene TRBV19 combines with J gene TRBJ1-1; D perhaps matches TRBD1 (5 bases). This CDR3 is 15 amino acids long. Between the trimmed V and J ends, which lost 1 base and 4 bases, there was a span of 13 bases. Looked up from germline, CDR1 is LNHDA and CDR2 is SQIVND (reference sequence). Here the CDR3 DNA reads TGTGCCAGTAGTATAGGGGCCAGGGTACCCACTGAAGCTTTCTTT. It yields the protein CASSIGARVPTEAFF.

The V and J genes are TRBV24-1 and TRBJ2-5; D possibly matches TRBD1 or TRBD2 (5 bases each). The V end lost 4 bases, the J end lost 5 bases, and 16 bases lay between the germline ends. Germline CDR1 KGHDR, CDR2 SFDVKD. There are 15 residues in the CDR3. The chain's CDR3 is CATSEGPGTKETQYF. The CDR3 bases are TGTGCCACCAGTGAGGGCCCCGGGACGAAGGAGACCCAGTACTTC.

A single count supports this clone. The CDR3: CASSLGRTSSTDTQYF. The CDR3 DNA reads as TGTGCCAGTAGTTTAGGTCGGACTAGCAGCACAGATACGCAGTATTTT. The chain joins TRBV19 to TRBJ2-3; 8 bases fit TRBD2. This CDR3 is built from 16 residues. V lost 5 bases, J lost 0 bases, and 7 bases stayed unmatched. From germline, CDR1 is LNHDA and CDR2 SQIVND (reference sequence).

The rearrangement uses TRBV7-2 and TRBJ1-2; D remains ambiguous. V shed 1 base and J shed 7 bases, with 19 bases lying between them. CDR3 length equals 16 residues. Per the germline V gene, CDR1 is SGHTA and CDR2 is FQGNSA. CDR3 DNA: TGTGCCAGCAGCTTAGAAGGTGGCCGCCCCCCTCGTGGCTACACCTTC. This gives the protein CASSLEGGRPPRGYTF.

This chain joins TRBV7-2 and TRBJ2-1; 13 bases are a match to TRBD2. The CDR3 runs to 17 residues. Germline trimming cut 5 bases from V and 4 bases from J; bases unmatched to any gene: 8. Germline V gene lookup returns CDR1 SGHTA and CDR2 FQGNSA. The CDR3 DNA is TGTGCCAGCAGCCTACGGACTAGCGGGAGTAGGTACAATGAGCAGTTCTTC. Translating it yields CASSLRTSGSRYNEQFF.

The chain is built from TRBV5-5 and TRBJ1-5, with D possibly TRBD1 on 6 matching bases. In germline, CDR1 is SGHKS, CDR2 YYEKEE (reference sequence). V was cut by 5 bases and J by 5 bases, with 17 bases left in between. The CDR3 runs to 15 residues. The CDR3, as DNA: TGTGCCAGCAGTCGACCCGGGACAAAAGATCAGCCCCAGCATTTT. Residues: CASSRPGTKDQPQHF.

This chain joins TRBV30 and TRBJ2-3; no definite D call. The CDR3 is 15 residues long. Trimming pared 3 bases from V and 2 bases from J, leaving 15 bases between. The germline CDR1 and CDR2 sequences are GTSNPN and SVGIG (reference sequence). CDR3 protein: CAWRSGSRITDTQYF. Here the CDR3 DNA reads TGTGCCTGGAGATCCGGCAGTCGGATCACAGATACGCAGTATTTT.

This rearrangement joins TRBV15 to TRBJ1-2; D remains unclear. The germline gives CDR1 LNHNV, CDR2 YYDKDF (reference sequence). The CDR3 consists of 17 residues. V dropped 1 base and J dropped 0 bases, with 15 bases sitting between them. CDR3 nucleotide sequence: TGTGCCACCAGCAGAGCCCGGGGAGTGGGGACTAACTATGGCTACACCTTC. This codes for CATSRARGVGTNYGYTF.

J is TRBJ2-7 and V is TRBV29-1; D perhaps matches TRBD1 (6 bases). Deletions cut 7 bases from V and 2 bases from J, with 18 bases between. Germline CDR1 reads SQVTM; CDR2 reads ANQGSEA. The CDR3 loop spans 14 amino acids. CDR3 nucleotide sequence: TGCAGCGCAGAAGGGCAGGGGCCCCCCTACGAGCAGTACTTC. Protein product: CSAEGQGPPYEQYF.

The chain joins TRBV6-6 to TRBJ2-5; no clear D gene. Trimming cost V 1 base and J 5 bases, with 8 bases left between them. The germline CDR1 and CDR2 sequences are MNHNY and SVGAGI (reference sequence). The CDR3 totals 13 residues. This CDR3 reads CASSYLYRETQYF. The CDR3 nucleotides read TGTGCCAGCAGTTACTTGTATCGGGAGACCCAGTACTTC.

The chain links TRBV5-5 to TRBJ2-2; D remains unclear. This CDR3 is 13 amino acids long. Trimming removed 3 bases from V and 4 bases from J, with 7 bases in between. Per germline, CDR1 SGHKS and CDR2 YYEKEE (reference sequence). CDR3 sequence (DNA): TGTGCCAGCAGCTCGGCCGGCACCGGGGAGCTGTTTTTT. Translation: CASSSAGTGELFF.

The V call is TRBV5-4, the J call TRBJ2-3, with TRBD1 identical over 9 bases. CDR1 is SGHNT and CDR2 is YYREEE in the germline V gene (reference sequence). This CDR3 region has 13 residues. J gave up 7 bases and V 5 bases, and 5 bases lay outside the gene matches. Here the CDR3 DNA reads TGTGCCAGCAGAAAGACAGGGGGACATACGCAGTATTTT. Its translation is CASRKTGGHTQYF.

The chain links TRBV19 to TRBJ1-5; D not resolved. The V end lost 5 bases, the J end lost 1 base, and 12 bases lay between the germline ends. CDR3 length: 15 amino acids. CDR1 and CDR2 (germline): LNHDA, SQIVND (reference sequence). CDR3 in DNA: TGTGCCAGTAGTCGTGCGGGCAGAAGCAATCAGCCCCAGCATTTT. It encodes CASSRAGRSNQPQHF.

The V call is TRBV11-1, the J call TRBJ2-2; 13 nucleotides align to TRBD2. V shed 6 bases, J shed 7 bases, and the junction held 8 bases outside the gene matches. CDR1 and CDR2 from the germline V gene are SGHAT and FQDESV (reference sequence). The length of the CDR3 is 16 residues. The CDR3 bases are TGTGCCAGCAGTCACACTAGCGGGAGGGCCGGCGGGGAGCTGTTTTTT. Protein sequence: CASSHTSGRAGGELFF.

The chain recombines TRBV11-2 with TRBJ1-4; D may be TRBD1 (6 bases). The CDR3 consists of 15 residues. From germline, CDR1 is SGHAT and CDR2 FQNNGV. V was clipped by 5 bases and J by 8 bases, with 18 bases between them. The CDR3 here is CASSGPGGRREKLFF. The CDR3 DNA is TGTGCCAGCAGCGGCCCGGGGGGCCGCCGGGAAAAACTGTTTTTT.